This T cell receptor (beta chain) was documented in a study of T cells in Graves' hyperthyroidism and ophthalmopathy. J gave up 12 bases and V 4 bases, and 5 bases lay outside the gene matches. The CDR3 has 12 amino acids. Looked up from germline, CDR1 is SGHDT and CDR2 is YYEEEE. Those patients with uncontrolled infection, other autoimmune disease, pregnancy or lactation were excluded. Each diagnosis drew on symptoms, thyroxine, TRAb, thyroid ultrasound and orbital computed tomography findings. The table lists this clonotype with many counts. RNA transcripts gave rise to amplified TCR beta CDR3 regions. First-round RT-PCR targeting the TCR CDR3 was performed with the HTBI primer set. MiXCR was run by TCRdb on the multiplex PCR reads, yielding one entry per CDR3 protein. There are more than 500,000 distinct CDR3 sequences in the sample; around 15% occur only once, and roughly 13% lies in the top ten.

The chain has TRBV5-6 and TRBJ2-1; 9 bases map to TRBD1. Sequencing input: blood. The source of this sequence is a middle-aged woman with Graves' hyperthyroidism. The DNA of the CDR3 is TGTGCCAGCAGCGATGGGACAGGGCGGCAGTTCTTC. Protein: CASSDGTGRQFF. Drawing the rest from reference TRBV5-6 and TRBJ2-1, the complete variable domain is DAGVTQSPTHLIKTRGQQVTLRCSPKSGHDTVSWYQQALGQGPQFIFQYYEEEERQRGNFPDRFSGHQFPNYSSELNVNALLLGDSALYLCASSDGTGRQFFGPGTRLTVL.